This TCR beta chain was sequenced during a study of blood T cell repertoires in COVID-19. In the study overall: Material from acute and convalescent COVID-19 was sourced from the United States, Italy and Spain. PBMCs, B-cell-depleted T cells, or T cells provided the cDNA or gDNA that made up the material.

Original processing methods: Reference gene primer amplification yielded estimated nucleated cell counts. Assay used: immunoSEQ multiplex PCR; TCRdb lists only in-frame clones, some missing. V and J calls and clone size are given by that table; D and trimming were obtained from the DNA. The sample contains approximately 170,000 clones, about four fifths of which appear only once. This CDR3 is built from 16 residues. Between the trimmed V and J ends, which lost 2 bases and 4 bases, there was a span of 15 bases. The germline V gene encodes CDR1 MDHEN and CDR2 SYDVKM. The chain carries TRBV28 and TRBJ2-1; D is unclear. Source material: peripheral blood. This sequence originates from a man in his 60s with active or convalescent COVID-19. The CDR3 loop is CASSLGSRAHYNEQFF. The CDR3 DNA reads TGTGCCAGCAGTTTAGGGTCTCGAGCGCATTACAATGAGCAGTTCTTC.